What follows describes a single T cell receptor beta chain. The antigen remains undetermined. This specimen belongs to a study of T cell responses to AZD1222 COVID-19 vaccine. Trimming shortened V by 10 bases and J by 4 bases, and 13 bases separated the two germline ends. The CDR3 loop spans 12 amino acids. The germline V gene has CDR1 SGHNT and CDR2 YYREEE (reference sequence). The repertoire was sequenced with immunoSEQ multiplex PCR; TCRdb's copy has only in-frame clones and lacks some. The sample lists fewer than 55,000 clones; roughly 87% were seen once. General study results and limits: Spike was spanned by vaccine-associated CD4 TCRs, which were dominant at 160-218 and 743-854. The donors showed a predominance of white British ancestry and of females, with possible underestimation of clonal diversity. Once two AZD1222 doses were given, Spike-specific TCR breadth and depth went up. Unmutated variant regions are reportedly the target of nearly half of TCRs that are spike-specific.

The sample here was peripheral blood, taken 28 days after the second AZD1222 dose. The receptor was derived from an adult who received the AZD1222 COVID-19 vaccine. The chain carries TRBV5-4 and TRBJ2-3; TRBD1 is a possible D gene (5 bases). CDR3 DNA: TGTGCCGCGTTTTCAGGGCCAGATACGCAGTATTTT. It translates to CAAFSGPDTQYF.